A selection of T cell receptor beta chains follows, all from one sample in a study of cytomegalovirus exposure and HLA in healthy donors. Sequencing used immunoSEQ multiplex PCR; TCRdb keeps in-frame clones, though not all of them. The table includes roughly 80,000 clones, approximately 84% detected once. Sequences were obtained from PBMCs. The receptors originated from a woman between 45 and 60 years old in good health and CMV-seronegative. Both conserved end residues are part of each CDR3. The D gene is left open where the match is weak. Rows may omit the clone size; those that give it use once, few, many or a size class.

abundance,j_gene,v_gene,d_gene,CDR3aa,CDR3nt
.,TRBJ1-3,TRBV7-6,.,CASSFKQASSGNTIYF,TGTGCCAGCAGCTTCAAACAGGCTAGCTCTGGAAACACCATATATTTT
.,TRBJ1-1,TRBV19,TRBD1,CASSMGSGQGGGNTEAFF,TGTGCCAGTAGTATGGGGTCAGGACAGGGAGGGGGGAACACTGAAGCTTTCTTT
.,TRBJ1-2,TRBV7-3,TRBD1,CASSFFPDVTGKGYTF,TGTGCCAGCAGCTTCTTTCCTGACGTGACAGGGAAGGGCTACACCTTC
.,TRBJ1-4,TRBV2,.,CAAYYRDEKLFF,TGTGCCGCTTACTACAGGGACGAAAAACTGTTTTTT
once,TRBJ2-1,TRBV6-1,TRBD2,CASSDKLAGEHNEQFF,TGTGCCAGCAGTGATAAGCTAGCGGGGGAGCACAATGAGCAGTTCTTC
.,TRBJ2-1,TRBV4-1,TRBD2,CASSHDPSGTSYNEQFF,TGCGCCAGCAGCCATGATCCTAGCGGAACTTCCTACAATGAGCAGTTCTTC
once,TRBJ1-1,TRBV2,.,CASFLRRGTEAFF,TGTGCCAGCTTCCTCAGAAGGGGCACTGAAGCTTTCTTT
.,TRBJ1-5,TRBV30,.,CAWSSRQELRNQPQHF,TGTGCCTGGAGTTCGCGACAGGAACTCCGTAATCAGCCCCAGCATTTT
once,TRBJ2-3,TRBV5-1,TRBD1,CASSTGQGSTDTQYF,TGCGCCAGCAGCACCGGACAGGGGAGCACAGATACGCAGTATTTT
.,TRBJ2-2,TRBV6-6,.,CASRQGRAGELFF,TGTGCCAGCAGGCAGGGGAGGGCGGGGGAGCTGTTTTTT
.,TRBJ2-1,TRBV9,.,CASSVVGQSLYNEQFF,TGTGCCAGCAGCGTAGTGGGCCAGTCTTTGTACAATGAGCAGTTCTTC
many,TRBJ2-3,TRBV4-2,TRBD2,CASSQEAGGGADTQYF,TGTGCCAGCAGCCAAGAAGCGGGAGGGGGAGCAGATACGCAGTATTTT
.,TRBJ1-5,TRBV10-3,.,CAISEGQLYSNQPQHF,TGTGCCATCAGTGAGGGGCAGCTCTATAGCAATCAGCCCCAGCATTTT
.,TRBJ1-2,TRBV7-9,.,CASSPQGVRDGYTF,TGTGCCAGCAGTCCACAGGGAGTCCGGGATGGCTACACCTTC
.,TRBJ1-1,TRBV27,.,CASSLREAGTEAFF,TGTGCCAGCAGTTTGAGGGAGGCGGGCACTGAAGCTTTCTTT
few,TRBJ1-1,TRBV28,.,CASIQVQGEAFF,TGTGCCAGCATCCAGGTTCAAGGTGAAGCTTTCTTT
.,TRBJ2-7,TRBV28,.,CASSLDRGEQYF,TGTGCCAGCAGTTTGGACAGAGGCGAGCAGTACTTC
.,TRBJ2-2,TRBV2,TRBD1,CASSEPTIRGPGELFF,TGTGCCAGCAGTGAACCTACGATAAGGGGGCCCGGGGAGCTGTTTTTT
.,TRBJ2-1,TRBV28,.,CASSSTGHSSYNEQFF,TGTGCCAGCAGTTCTACAGGGCACAGCTCCTACAATGAGCAGTTCTTC
.,TRBJ1-1,TRBV7-9,.,CASSSEQGPTEAFF,TGTGCCAGCAGCTCCGAACAGGGTCCCACTGAAGCTTTCTTT
.,TRBJ2-6,TRBV9,.,CASTPWDTGANVLTF,TGTGCCAGCACCCCCTGGGACACAGGGGCCAACGTCCTGACTTTC
.,TRBJ1-1,TRBV20-1,.,CSARGHTEAFF,TGCAGTGCTAGAGGGCACACTGAAGCTTTCTTT
once,TRBJ2-7,TRBV5-1,.,CASSNSYEQYF,TGCGCCAGCAGCAATAGCTACGAGCAGTACTTC
.,TRBJ1-2,TRBV28,.,CASSFPQGINYGYTF,TGTGCCAGCAGTTTCCCCCAGGGAATTAACTATGGCTACACCTTC
.,TRBJ2-6,TRBV7-6,.,CASTPGAGANVLTF,TGTGCCAGTACCCCCGGGGCTGGGGCCAACGTCCTGACTTTC
.,TRBJ2-7,TRBV2,TRBD2,CASSRDYPEQYF,TGTGCCAGCAGCCGGGACTACCCTGAGCAGTACTTC
.,TRBJ1-1,TRBV27,.,CASNPQGNTEAFF,TGTGCCAGCAACCCCCAGGGAAACACTGAAGCTTTCTTT
.,TRBJ2-1,TRBV2,TRBD2,CASSRQPSGPRAGNEQFF,TGTGCCAGCAGTAGGCAGCCTAGCGGGCCCCGGGCGGGCAATGAGCAGTTCTTC
.,TRBJ2-1,TRBV19,TRBD1,CASRLQGNNEQFF,TGTGCCAGTAGGTTACAGGGGAACAATGAGCAGTTCTTC
.,TRBJ2-5,TRBV7-8,.,CASSPTSRGHPEQETQYF,TGTGCCAGCAGCCCCACGTCGCGAGGACACCCTGAACAAGAGACCCAGTACTTC
.,TRBJ1-1,TRBV7-9,TRBD1,CASSLRQGMNTEAFF,TGTGCCAGCAGTCTGCGACAGGGGATGAACACTGAAGCTTTCTTT
once,TRBJ2-1,TRBV18,.,CASSRVARSPSVPYNEQFF,TGTGCCAGCTCACGCGTAGCGCGAAGTCCCTCCGTCCCCTACAATGAGCAGTTCTTC
.,TRBJ1-5,TRBV5-8,TRBD1,CASRSIPGQYSNQPQHF,TGTGCCAGCAGGTCCATTCCGGGACAGTATAGCAATCAGCCCCAGCATTTT
.,TRBJ2-1,TRBV4-1,TRBD2,CASSPPLSGGNNEQFF,TGCGCCAGCAGCCCTCCCCTTAGCGGGGGGAACAATGAGCAGTTCTTC
.,TRBJ2-1,TRBV15,TRBD2,CATSRDPSGRDEQFF,TGTGCCACCAGCAGAGATCCTAGCGGGAGGGATGAGCAGTTCTTC
.,TRBJ1-2,TRBV6-6,TRBD1,CASSLYGQGPNYGYTF,TGTGCCAGCAGCCTATACGGACAGGGACCTAACTATGGCTACACCTTC
few,TRBJ1-4,TRBV4-1,TRBD1,CASSARQGEGEKLFF,TGCGCCAGCAGCGCACGACAGGGCGAAGGAGAAAAACTGTTTTTT
medium-sized,TRBJ2-3,TRBV5-4,TRBD2,CASSLKRGMTDTQYF,TGTGCCAGCAGCTTGAAGCGGGGAATGACAGATACGCAGTATTTT
once,TRBJ1-1,TRBV18,.,CASSPGLMNTEAFF,TGTGCCAGCTCACCGGGGCTGATGAACACTGAAGCTTTCTTT
.,TRBJ1-5,TRBV18,.,CASSPGGRNNQPQHF,TGTGCCAGCTCACCCGGGGGGCGGAACAATCAGCCCCAGCATTTT
.,TRBJ2-7,TRBV7-6,.,CASSAGPGFTYEQYF,TGTGCCAGCAGCGCCGGCCCGGGGTTCACCTACGAGCAGTACTTC
.,TRBJ2-1,TRBV5-1,.,CASSEGTGTSAYNEQFF,TGCGCCAGCAGCGAAGGGACGGGGACAAGTGCTTACAATGAGCAGTTCTTC
.,TRBJ1-5,TRBV21-1,.,CASSKALRDRGPYSNQPQHF,TGTGCCAGCAGCAAAGCCCTGCGGGACAGGGGGCCCTATAGCAATCAGCCCCAGCATTTT
.,TRBJ1-5,TRBV6-6,.,CASSYRDTYNQPQHF,TGTGCCAGCAGTTATCGGGACACCTACAATCAGCCCCAGCATTTT
.,TRBJ2-1,TRBV6-6,.,CASSYSDGYNEQFF,TGTGCCAGCAGTTATAGCGACGGGTACAATGAGCAGTTCTTC
.,TRBJ1-2,TRBV9,.,CASSAGGANYGYTF,TGTGCCAGCAGCGCTGGGGGGGCAAACTATGGCTACACCTTC
.,TRBJ2-1,TRBV6-4,.,CASSDMGPGDEQFF,TGTGCCAGCAGTGACATGGGCCCAGGCGATGAGCAGTTCTTC
.,TRBJ2-5,TRBV7-3,TRBD2,CASSLGASGVQETQYF,TGTGCCAGCAGCTTAGGAGCTAGCGGGGTGCAAGAGACCCAGTACTTC
.,TRBJ2-5,TRBV12-5,TRBD1,CASGIGGAETQYF,TGTGCTAGTGGTATAGGGGGCGCTGAGACCCAGTACTTC
.,TRBJ2-7,TRBV13,TRBD1,CASSHPGQGYEQYF,TGTGCCAGCAGCCACCCGGGACAGGGGTACGAGCAGTACTTC
.,TRBJ2-2,TRBV5-1,TRBD1,CASSAGLGTGATGELFF,TGCGCCAGCAGCGCGGGGCTCGGGACAGGGGCAACCGGGGAGCTGTTTTTT
once,TRBJ2-1,TRBV28,TRBD1,CASSLGTGVKIYNEQFF,TGTGCCAGCAGTTTAGGGACAGGGGTGAAAATATACAATGAGCAGTTCTTC
.,TRBJ2-2,TRBV27,TRBD2,CASSLTPTSGGTGELFF,TGTGCCAGCAGTTTAACTCCGACTAGCGGGGGCACCGGGGAGCTGTTTTTT
.,TRBJ1-6,TRBV6-5,.,CASSWQGYNSPLHF,TGTGCCAGCAGTTGGCAGGGGTATAATTCACCCCTCCACTTT
few,TRBJ1-5,TRBV6-5,TRBD1,CASSYSRGQPQHF,TGTGCCAGCAGTTACTCCAGGGGGCAGCCCCAGCATTTT
.,TRBJ2-5,TRBV18,.,CASSPLAGRQETQYF,TGTGCCAGCTCACCCCTTGCAGGGCGCCAAGAGACCCAGTACTTC
.,TRBJ2-6,TRBV18,TRBD1,CASSRQGTSGANVLTF,TGTGCCAGCTCACGACAGGGAACCTCTGGGGCCAACGTCCTGACTTTC
.,TRBJ2-1,TRBV13,.,CASSVKIVNEQFF,TGTGCCAGCAGCGTAAAGATAGTAAATGAGCAGTTCTTC
.,TRBJ1-2,TRBV12-5,.,CASDGGASYGYTF,TGTGCTAGTGATGGGGGCGCCTCCTATGGCTACACCTTC